This note documents a single T cell receptor beta chain sequence. As yet, its antigen is unknown. Other nucleotide sequences in the sample specify the same CDR3. This sample was taken from a study of PD-1 blockade in mismatch repair-deficient tumors. General study results and limits: Tumor-resident clones, often undetectable pretreatment in blood, expanded then contracted after pembrolizumab.

V was pared by 4 bases and J by 1 base, with 10 bases of the junction left unmatched. CDR1 and CDR2 from the germline V gene are SGHRS and YFSETQ. The CDR3 totals 16 residues. TCRdb's copy holds only in-frame clones and misses some; the assay was immunoSEQ multiplex PCR. The sample holds over 13,000 clones, 70% to 90% seen once. As for time point: identical approximately 10-day culture without peptide (control). All patients were mismatch repair deficient, assessed by either PCR or immunohistochemistry. The TCR-sequenced patients were a few responders to pembrolizumab. Each of over 5 ELISpot-reactive candidate peptides was used for approximately eleven-day stimulation.

The sequence was collected from an adult with mismatch repair-deficient cancer. The V gene is TRBV5-1, the J gene TRBJ2-7; 8 nucleotides match TRBD1. The material sequenced was cells cultured in vitro, taken from a patient treated with pembrolizumab. The DNA of the CDR3 is TGCGCCAGCAGCGTGACCGGGACAGGCGGTTCCTACGAGCAGTACTTC. Residues: CASSVTGTGGSYEQYF.